The T cell receptor beta chain under discussion was sequenced for a study of T cells in Graves' hyperthyroidism and ophthalmopathy. This clonotype was counted many times. What it recognizes is unknown. In germline, CDR1 is SGHNT, CDR2 YENEEA. J gave up 3 bases and V 1 base, and 5 bases lay outside the gene matches. The CDR3 is made up of 15 amino acids. Study-wide points: Most expanded thyroid clonotypes above 0.001 recurred in blood.

Amplified TCR beta CDR3 regions derived from RNA transcripts. HTBI primers drove first-round RT-PCR of the TCR CDR3. TCRdb re-analysed the multiplex PCR reads in MiXCR, keeping a single row per CDR3 protein. In the table there are more than 500,000 distinct CDR3 sequences, approximately 14% of which are singletons. The receptor was derived from a woman aged 40-49 years with Graves' ophthalmopathy. The chain couples TRBV11-3 to TRBJ2-5; 7 bases fit TRBD1. The material sequenced was blood. The CDR3 sequence: CASSLGPGGKETQYF. In nucleotides, the CDR3 is TGTGCCAGCAGCTTAGGTCCAGGGGGTAAAGAGACCCAGTACTTC. Full variable domain (missing parts from reference TRBV11-3 and TRBJ2-5): EAGVVQSPRYKIIEKKQPVAFWCNPISGHNTLYWYLQNLGQGPELLIRYENEEAVDDSQLPKDRFSAERLKGVDSTLKIQPAELGDSAVYLCASSLGPGGKETQYFGPGTRLLVL.